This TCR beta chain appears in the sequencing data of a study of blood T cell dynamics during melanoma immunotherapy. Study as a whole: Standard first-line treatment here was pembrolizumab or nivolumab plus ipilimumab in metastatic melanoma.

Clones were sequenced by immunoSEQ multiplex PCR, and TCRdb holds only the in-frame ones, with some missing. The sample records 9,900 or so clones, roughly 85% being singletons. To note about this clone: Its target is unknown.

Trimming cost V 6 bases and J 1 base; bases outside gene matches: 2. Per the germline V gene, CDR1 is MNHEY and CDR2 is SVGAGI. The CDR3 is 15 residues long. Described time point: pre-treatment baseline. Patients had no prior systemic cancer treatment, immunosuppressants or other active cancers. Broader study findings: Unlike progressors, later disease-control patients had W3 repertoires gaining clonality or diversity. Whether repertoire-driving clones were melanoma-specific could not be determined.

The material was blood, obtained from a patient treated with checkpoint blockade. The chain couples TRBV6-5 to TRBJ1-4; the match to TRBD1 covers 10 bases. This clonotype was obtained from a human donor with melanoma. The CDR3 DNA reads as TGTGCCAGCAGCCGGACAGGGGGAACTAATGAAAAACTGTTTTTT. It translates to CASSRTGGTNEKLFF.